The rows below give T cell receptor beta chains drawn from one sample of a study of CD39 and CD103 CD8 tumor-infiltrating T cells. Assay used: immunoSEQ multiplex PCR; TCRdb lists only in-frame clones, some missing. This sample has 320 or so clones, with less than 50% found just once. The sample comprised CD39- CD103+ CD8+ T cells sorted from the tumor. The receptor set was obtained from a human donor with melanoma. CDR3s include the opening cysteine and the closing phenylalanine or tryptophan. Fields, in order: V gene, D gene, clone size, J gene, CDR3 DNA, CDR3 protein. D genes are given only for firm matches. Size is stated for part of the rows, as once, few or many counts, or as a class when the clone is expanded.

TRBV7-8,TRBD2,.,TRBJ2-7,TGTGCCAGCAGCCAAGGGACTAGCGTCTACGAGCAGTACTTC,CASSQGTSVYEQYF
TRBV27,.,.,TRBJ1-5,TGTGCCAGCAGTTATTCAGGGGAGGACCAGCCCCAGCATTTT,CASSYSGEDQPQHF
TRBV7-3,.,medium-sized,TRBJ1-5,TGCGCCAGCAGCCAGCCGGACACCGATCAGCCCCAGCATTTT,CASSQPDTDQPQHF
TRBV7-8,TRBD2,once,TRBJ2-2,TGTGCCAGCAGCTTTTTAGCGGGAGGAGGGACCGGGGAGCTGTTTTTT,CASSFLAGGGTGELFF
TRBV4-2,.,few,TRBJ1-5,TGTGCCAGCAGCCAAGTCGTGCAGGGTAGGAATCAGCCCCAGCATTTT,CASSQVVQGRNQPQHF
TRBV29-1,.,large,TRBJ2-1,TGCAGCGTTCCCTTTACAGGCTTTTACAATGAGCAGTTCTTC,CSVPFTGFYNEQFF
TRBV6-6,TRBD1,large,TRBJ2-5,TGTGCCAGCAGTCACGCCGGGACAGGGGGCAGAGAGACCCAGTACTTC,CASSHAGTGGRETQYF
TRBV10-3,TRBD2,hyperexpanded,TRBJ2-3,TGTGCCATCAGGATAAATTTACTAGCGGGAGACACAGATACGCAGTATTTT,CAIRINLLAGDTDTQYF
TRBV6-6,.,.,TRBJ2-1,TGTGCCAGCAGCCGTGGGGGCAGGACCTACAATGAGCAGTTCTTC,CASSRGGRTYNEQFF
TRBV6-6,.,hyperexpanded,TRBJ1-6,TGTGCCAGCAGTTACTCCACCTATAATTCACCCCTCCACTTT,CASSYSTYNSPLHF
TRBV27,.,.,TRBJ2-7,TGTGCCAGCAGCTCCTTGCTAGGGGCGGGTTCCGAGCAGTACTTC,CASSSLLGAGSEQYF
TRBV27,.,medium-sized,TRBJ2-6,TGTGCCAGCAGGGGTGGTGGGGCCAACGTCCTGACTTTC,CASRGGGANVLTF
TRBV7-3,TRBD2,few,TRBJ2-1,TGTGCCAGCAGCCCTCAAGGGAGGGTCGACTACAATGAGCAGTTCTTC,CASSPQGRVDYNEQFF
TRBV25-1,.,.,TRBJ2-7,TGTGCCAGCAGTGAATACGGTAGCCCCAGCTCCTACGAGCAGTACTTC,CASSEYGSPSSYEQYF
TRBV7-2,TRBD2,once,TRBJ2-3,TGTGCCAGCAGCGAAGGACTAGCGGGGGGGCCAAATACGCAGTATTTT,CASSEGLAGGPNTQYF
TRBV4-1,.,medium-sized,TRBJ1-1,TGCGCCAGCAGCCAAGATCGCGGATCTGAAGCTTTCTTT,CASSQDRGSEAFF
TRBV21-1,.,.,TRBJ2-3,TGTGCCAGCAGCCCCTCGTGGGTAGCGGGAGGCGGTGTAGATACGCAGTATTTT,CASSPSWVAGGGVDTQYF
TRBV7-4,TRBD1,.,TRBJ1-2,TGTGCCAGCAGAATAGGACAGGGCCAGTATGGCTACACCTTC,CASRIGQGQYGYTF
TRBV5-1,.,large,TRBJ2-3,TGCGCCAGCAGCGTGGATCGCACAGATACGCAGTATTTT,CASSVDRTDTQYF
TRBV7-8,.,hyperexpanded,TRBJ1-4,TGTGCCAGCAGCCCTTTTCGGGGATCTGAAAAACTGTTTTTT,CASSPFRGSEKLFF
TRBV7-4,TRBD1,.,TRBJ2-1,TGTGCCAGCAGCTACGGACAGGGGGCGTTTGAGCAGTTCTTC,CASSYGQGAFEQFF
TRBV6-5,TRBD1,.,TRBJ1-1,TGTGCAGCAGTTAAATGGGACAGGGGGAAGTACGAAGCTTTCTTT,CAAVKWDRGKYEAFF
TRBV29-1,.,.,TRBJ2-1,TGCAGCGTTGTTACGAGTGGGAATGAGCAGTTCTTC,CSVVTSGNEQFF
TRBV4-3,TRBD2,.,TRBJ2-7,TGCGCCAGCAGCTTGCGGCTAGCGGGGGTTCGGTACGAGCAGTACTTC,CASSLRLAGVRYEQYF
TRBV6-5,.,large,TRBJ1-1,TGTGCCAGCAGTTACCCTTACACTGAAGCTTTCTTT,CASSYPYTEAFF
TRBV7-3,TRBD2,.,TRBJ2-2,TGTGCCAGCAGCGGGGCTAGCGGGCCGAACACCGGGGAGCTGTTTTTT,CASSGASGPNTGELFF
TRBV5-8,.,.,TRBJ2-7,TGTGCCAGCAGCTTGGTTTCGAGTCACGAGCAGTACTTC,CASSLVSSHEQYF
TRBV15,TRBD1,hyperexpanded,TRBJ1-1,TGTGCCACCAGCGGAATTCATTGGACAGGCACTGAAGCTTTCTTT,CATSGIHWTGTEAFF
TRBV7-8,.,few,TRBJ2-3,TGTGCCAGCAGCCTAACAGGGAGCGCAGATACGCAGTATTTT,CASSLTGSADTQYF
TRBV7-6,.,.,TRBJ2-2,TGTGCCAGCAGCTCCGGAAGTGGGTGGACCGGGGAGCTGTTTTTT,CASSSGSGWTGELFF
TRBV11-2,TRBD1,.,TRBJ1-2,TGTGCCAGCAGAATAGGACAGGGCCAGTATGGCTACACCTTC,CASRIGQGQYGYTF
TRBV29-1,.,hyperexpanded,TRBJ2-1,TGCAGCGTAGAGATGGTGGGTGAGCAGTTCTTC,CSVEMVGEQFF
TRBV7-3,.,medium-sized,TRBJ1-1,TGTGCCAGCAGCTTGGACGGTGGGACTGAAGCTTTCTTT,CASSLDGGTEAFF
TRBV5-6,TRBD1,.,TRBJ2-1,TGTGCCAGCAGCTACGGACAGGGGGCGTTTGAGCAGTTCTTC,CASSYGQGAFEQFF
TRBV7-9,TRBD1,few,TRBJ1-2,TGTGCCAGCAGAATAGGACAGGGCCAGTATGGCTACACCTTC,CASRIGQGQYGYTF
TRBV6-5,.,large,TRBJ1-6,TGTGCCAGCAGTTACTCCACCTATAATTCACCCCTCCACTTT,CASSYSTYNSPLHF
TRBV28,.,few,TRBJ1-2,TGTGCCAGCAGTTTTCTTTCGACAGCTCAAGGCTACACCTTC,CASSFLSTAQGYTF
TRBV6-6,TRBD2,few,TRBJ2-1,TGTGCCAGCAGTTCGACTAGCGGGAGCTCCTACAATGAGCAGTTCTTC,CASSSTSGSSYNEQFF
TRBV4-1,.,hyperexpanded,TRBJ1-5,TGCGCCAGCAGCCAGCCGGACACCGATCAGCCCCAGCATTTT,CASSQPDTDQPQHF
TRBV11-1,TRBD2,.,TRBJ2-2,TGTGCCAGCAGCTTTTTAGCGGGAGGAGGGACCGGGGAGCTGTTTTTT,CASSFLAGGGTGELFF
TRBV4-1,.,medium-sized,TRBJ2-7,TGCGCCAGCAGCCAGGGAGAAGCCTACGAGCAGTACTTC,CASSQGEAYEQYF
TRBV7-7,.,once,TRBJ2-6,TGTGCCAGCAGCTGGCGCCCTAAGTGCCAAAGTCGGGCCAACGTCCTGACTTTC,CASSWRPKCQSRANVLTF
TRBV7-2,.,few,TRBJ2-3,TGTGCCAGCAGCCTAACAGGGAGCGCAGATACGCAGTATTTT,CASSLTGSADTQYF
TRBV21-1,.,.,TRBJ1-1,TGTGCCAGCAGGTATCCGGTAGCTACACAATTCACTGAAGCTTTCTTT,CASRYPVATQFTEAFF
TRBV6-4,TRBD1,.,TRBJ1-5,TGTGCCAGCAGTGACTCGGGGACAGGTAGCAATCAGCCCCAGCATTTT,CASSDSGTGSNQPQHF
TRBV30,.,.,TRBJ2-6,TGTGCCTGGGAGGGAGGGGCCAACGTCCTGACTTTC,CAWEGGANVLTF